The 5 T cell receptor beta chains reported below all come from one sample, sequenced in a study of shared clonotypes between healthy human individuals (TCRdb year 2020). Library method: the immunoSEQ multiplex PCR assay. The table was pulled from immuneACCESS by TCRdb, which kept in-frame rearrangements only. Such tables lose some clones; where checked, under half of the loss comes from unresolved V genes, and the rest has no known cause. Here the sample has around 2.5 million clones; approximately 94% occur a single time. More than 0.35% of the sample lies in the top ten. The sequenced material came from naive CD4+ T cells from PBMCs. The cell subset or site label on this specimen signifies: CD45RA+ positively selected. These receptor sequences come from a man aged 18 to 29 in good health. Some clones in this sample may be carry-over from other donors' samples.

This chain connects TRBV30 to TRBJ2-3; D gene ambiguous. Germline values: CDR1 GTSNPN, CDR2 SVGIG (reference sequence). The CDR3 length is 14 residues. Trimming cost V 3 bases and J 2 bases, with 12 bases left between them. The CDR3 region has the DNA TGTGCCTGGAGCTCGATCATCCCCACAGATACGCAGTATTTT. Translation: CAWSSIIPTDTQYF.

The chain employs TRBV5-1 and TRBJ2-5; TRBD1 is a possible D gene (6 bases). The CDR3 length is 15 residues. Looked up from germline, CDR1 is SGHRS and CDR2 is YFSETQ. Trimming removed 4 bases from V and 1 base from J, with 14 bases in between. The DNA of the CDR3 is TGCGCCAGCAGCCAAGGACAGCGAGCCCAAGAGACCCAGTACTTC. Its protein product is CASSQGQRAQETQYF.

The chain has TRBV10-3 and TRBJ2-1, with TRBD2 matching over 10 bases. Trimming cost V 11 bases and J 6 bases; bases outside gene matches: 1. Germline V gene sequence: CDR1 ENHRY, CDR2 SYGVKD. The CDR3 runs 11 residues. CDR3: CASSGSNEQFF. CDR3 nucleotides: TGTGCCTCTAGCGGGAGCAATGAGCAGTTCTTC.

The chain recombines TRBV11-3 with TRBJ2-1; the D gene is possibly TRBD2 (5 bases). Germline CDR1 is SGHNT and CDR2 is YENEEA. Between the trimmed V and J ends, which lost 5 bases and 7 bases, there was a span of 18 bases. The CDR3 has 15 amino acids. The CDR3 loop reads CASSLSASYHNEQFF. Written as DNA, the CDR3 is TGTGCCAGCAGCCTTAGCGCTAGTTACCATAATGAGCAGTTCTTC.

This sequence joins TRBV7-8 and TRBJ2-2, with D maybe TRBD2 (6 bases). Germline CDR1 SGHVS, CDR2 FQNEAQ. The V and J ends lost 2 bases and 6 bases respectively, with 19 bases between them. The CDR3 is 17 residues long. DNA for the CDR3: TGTGCCAGCAGCTTAAAGGATGGGGGACTGATCGCCGGGGAGCTGTTTTTT. Its protein product is CASSLKDGGLIAGELFF.